This T cell receptor beta chain was documented in a study of blood T cell repertoires in COVID-19. Study-level background: From the United States, Italy and Spain came samples of acute and convalescent COVID-19. PBMCs, B-cell-depleted T cells, or T cells provided the cDNA or gDNA that made up the material.

The CDR3 spans 15 residues. V lost 0 bases and J lost 0, with 8 bases in between. The V gene's germline CDR1 is MNHEY and CDR2 SVGAGI. Authors' data handling: Using reference gene primer amplification, nucleated cell counts were estimated. Method: immunoSEQ multiplex PCR; TCRdb's copy keeps in-frame clones and lacks some. That table supplies the V and J calls and clone size; D and trimming were determined from the DNA. The repertoire holds approximately 100,000 clones, roughly 84% seen once, with around 6.5% in the top ten. This chain uses TRBV6-5 with TRBJ1-2; the D is unclear. The source is a man aged 55 to 70 with acute or convalescent COVID-19. The sample taken for sequencing was peripheral blood. The CDR3 nucleotides read TGTGCCAGCAGTTACTCTAGCGAGGCTAACTATGGCTACACCTTC. It translates to CASSYSSEANYGYTF.